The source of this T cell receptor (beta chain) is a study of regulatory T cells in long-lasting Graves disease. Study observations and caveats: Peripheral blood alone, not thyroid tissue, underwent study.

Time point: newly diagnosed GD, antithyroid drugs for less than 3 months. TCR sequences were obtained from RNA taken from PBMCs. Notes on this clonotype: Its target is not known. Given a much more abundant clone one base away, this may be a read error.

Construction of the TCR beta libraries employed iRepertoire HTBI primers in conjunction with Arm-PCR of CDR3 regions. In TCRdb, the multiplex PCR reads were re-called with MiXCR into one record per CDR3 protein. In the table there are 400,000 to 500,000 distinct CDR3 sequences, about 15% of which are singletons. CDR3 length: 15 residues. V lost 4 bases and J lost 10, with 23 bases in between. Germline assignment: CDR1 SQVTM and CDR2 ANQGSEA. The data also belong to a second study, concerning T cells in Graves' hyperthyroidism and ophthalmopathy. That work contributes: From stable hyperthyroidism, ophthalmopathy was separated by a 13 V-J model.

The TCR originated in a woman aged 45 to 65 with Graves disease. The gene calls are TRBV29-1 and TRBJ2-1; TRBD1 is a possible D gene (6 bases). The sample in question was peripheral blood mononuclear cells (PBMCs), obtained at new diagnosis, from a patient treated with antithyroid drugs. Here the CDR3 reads CSVALRDTPAYEQFF. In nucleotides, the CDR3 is TGCAGCGTTGCGCTCCGGGACACTCCAGCCTACGAGCAGTTCTTC.